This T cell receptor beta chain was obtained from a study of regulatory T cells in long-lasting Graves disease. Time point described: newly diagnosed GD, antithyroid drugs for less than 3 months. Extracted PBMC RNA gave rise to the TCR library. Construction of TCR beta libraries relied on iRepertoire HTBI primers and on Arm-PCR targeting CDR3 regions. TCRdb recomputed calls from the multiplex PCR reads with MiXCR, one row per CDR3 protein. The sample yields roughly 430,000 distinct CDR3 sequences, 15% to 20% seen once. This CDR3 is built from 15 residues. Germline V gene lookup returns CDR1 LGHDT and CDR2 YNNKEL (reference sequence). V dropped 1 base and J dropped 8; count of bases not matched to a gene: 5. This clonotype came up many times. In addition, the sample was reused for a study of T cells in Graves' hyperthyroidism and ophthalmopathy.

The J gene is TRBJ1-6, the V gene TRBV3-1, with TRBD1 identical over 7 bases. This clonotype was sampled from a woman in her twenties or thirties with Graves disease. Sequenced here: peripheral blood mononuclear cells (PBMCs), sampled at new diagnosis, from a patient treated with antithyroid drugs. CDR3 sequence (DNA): TGTGCCAGCAGCCAAGCCGACAGGGCTTATTCACCCCTCCACTTT. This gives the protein CASSQADRAYSPLHF.